This T cell receptor beta chain was found in a study of T cells after yellow fever vaccination. Study details: Preparing low-cell-number fractions relied on SMART-Seq v4 Ultra Low Input. Broader study findings: By day 5 rather than day 15, the secondary response had peaked, though it was weaker. Subsequent booster samples again held most clones from primary vaccination (96% CD4, approximately 85% CD8).

This clonotype came up many times. No antigen is known for it. The 5'RACE template-switching step produced TCR cDNA and added a universal primer site and UMIs. TCRdb analysed the 5' RACE reads with MiXCR anew, one entry per CDR3 protein. This table has over 120,000 distinct CDR3 sequences, about 6.2% appearing once. With 1 base removed from V and 5 bases from J, the gap between germline ends came to 15 bases. Germline assignment: CDR1 SGHNT and CDR2 YENEEA. The CDR3 sequence is 15 residues long. The sequences come from CD4+ T cells sorted from PBMCs, collected 10 days after the yellow fever booster vaccination. This receptor was identified in a man aged 25-40 years who received the YFV17D yellow fever vaccine. The chain links TRBV11-3 to TRBJ2-7; D perhaps matches TRBD2 (5 bases). DNA for the CDR3: TGTGCCAGCAGCTTAGGCGTGGGGAGTCGGGACGAGCAGTACTTC. Translated, it gives CASSLGVGSRDEQYF.